A single T cell receptor beta chain is shown here with its context. Its target is not known. The data belong to a study of identical twins. Study outcomes and limitations: The study reached conclusions through statistical analysis that was cross-sectional, not following the same donors.

TCRdb redid the calling of the 5' RACE reads with MiXCR, one entry per CDR3 protein. The table shows 600,000 to 850,000 distinct CDR3 sequences, with about 18% occurring only once. Healthy Caucasians supplied all donations. CDR1 and CDR2 (germline): SGHVS, FNYEAQ. CDR3 size: 12 residues. Trimming shortened V by 1 base and J by 10 bases, and 10 bases separated the two germline ends. These records were also assigned to another study, of T cells expressing NK-cell markers. This second report adds: Obtained from sorted CD3+CD56+NKG2C+, CD3+CD56+NKG2C- and CD3+CD56-NKG2C+ T cells were the TCR beta repertoires. The study sequenced eight donors, seven HCMV-seropositive and one seronegative.

Specimen: PBMCs. This clonotype was sampled from a young woman in good health. V gene TRBV7-6 combines with J gene TRBJ1-1; D might be TRBD1 (5 bases). The CDR3 nucleotides are TGTGCCAGCAGCTTAGGCGGGGGACCAGCTTTCTTT. Amino acid sequence: CASSLGGGPAFF.